This T cell receptor beta chain was observed in a study of regulatory T cells in long-lasting Graves disease. Study overall: Graves' disease counted as persistent after over 5 years of antithyroid drugs with positive TSH receptor antibodies. Study-level results: It was in persistent disease that TRBV28, TRBJ1-2 and TRBJ2-5 were favored. Because few samples were included, accuracy may have been lower. Relative to new patients (approximately 1,000), persistent patients exhibited greater sharing of public clonotypes (around 3,000).

The CDR3 is 15 residues long. V lost 7 bases and J lost 1, with 14 bases in between. In germline, CDR1 is LNHDA, CDR2 SQIVND (reference sequence). This clonotype was found a few times. Its antigen is unknown. In building TCR beta libraries, iRepertoire HTBI primers were used together with Arm-PCR of CDR3 regions. TCRdb re-called the multiplex PCR reads through MiXCR, storing one row per CDR3 protein. The sample contains fewer than 550,000 distinct CDR3 sequences, about 22% of which appear only once. As for time point: persistent/refractory GD, antithyroid drugs over 5 years with positive TRAb. RNA isolated from PBMCs was used to make the TCR library.

This receptor was identified in a female donor with Graves disease. The starting material was peripheral blood mononuclear cells (PBMCs), obtained when the disease was refractory, from a patient treated with antithyroid drugs. The chain combines TRBV19 with TRBJ1-5; a weak D match, TRBD1 (6 bases). The CDR3 coding sequence is TGTGCCAGTAACGGGACACCTTTAAGCAATCAGCCCCAGCATTTT. It codes for CASNGTPLSNQPQHF. Combining the CDR3 with reference TRBV19 and TRBJ1-5 gives the whole variable domain DGGITQSPKYLFRKEGQNVTLSCEQNLNHDAMYWYRQDPGQGLRLIYYSQIVNDFQKGDIAEGYSVSREKKESFPLTVTSAQKNPTAFYLCASNGTPLSNQPQHFGDGTRLSIL.